These 9 T cell receptor beta chains originate from one sample sequenced in a study of CD8 T cells in Susac syndrome. RNA in amounts of roughly 0.5 to 1 ug was reverse transcribed with random hexamers. TCRdb reprocessed the immunoSEQ multiplex PCR reads via MiXCR and lists one record per CDR3 protein. The table records 150,000 to 200,000 distinct CDR3 sequences, approximately 94% of them present only once. The sample taken for sequencing was CD4+ T cells from PBMCs. The receptors were gathered from a human donor with Susac syndrome.

The chain carries TRBV15 and TRBJ1-2, with 10 nucleotides matching TRBD1. The CDR3 loop spans 16 amino acids. Germline assignment: CDR1 LNHNV and CDR2 YYDKDF (reference sequence). V trimming: 5 bases; J trimming: 6 bases; junction bases outside the gene matches: 12. For the CDR3, the DNA is TGTGCCACCAGCGATGGCCGGGGGACAGGGGAACATGGCTACACCTTC. Protein: CATSDGRGTGEHGYTF.

The gene calls are TRBV2 and TRBJ1-2; 8 nucleotides match TRBD1. CDR1 SNHLY and CDR2 FYNNEI come from the germline V gene. CDR3 length: 15 residues. V trimming: 4 bases; J trimming: 8 bases; junction bases outside the gene matches: 12. The CDR3 loop is CASSGPDRAAFGYTF. The CDR3, as DNA: TGTGCCAGCAGTGGCCCGGACAGGGCGGCGTTCGGCTACACCTTC.

This clonotype appeared once. This chain connects TRBV20-1 to TRBJ2-1; D possibly uses TRBD1 or TRBD2 (5 bases each). Deletions cut 3 bases from V and 0 bases from J, with 9 bases between. The CDR3 is 14 amino acids. CDR1 and CDR2 (germline): DFQATT, SNEGSKA (reference sequence). CDR3 DNA sequence: TGCAGTGCTAGCCCAGGGAGCTCCTACAATGAGCAGTTCTTC. The encoded protein is CSASPGSSYNEQFF.

The genes are TRBV20-1 and TRBJ2-1; 10 bases are a match to TRBD1. This CDR3 is built from 15 residues. The trim removed 0 bases at V and 3 bases at J, leaving 2 bases unmatched. CDR1 and CDR2 from the germline V gene are DFQATT and SNEGSKA (reference sequence). Here the CDR3 reads CSAREDRGFYNEQFF. CDR3 coding DNA: TGCAGTGCTAGAGAGGACAGGGGGTTCTACAATGAGCAGTTCTTC.

This rearrangement joins TRBV20-1 to TRBJ2-4; TRBD1 is a possible D gene (6 bases). This CDR3 contains 13 residues. The ends were cut back, 0 bases at V and 6 bases at J, with 9 bases in the middle. Germline values: CDR1 DFQATT, CDR2 SNEGSKA (reference sequence). This CDR3 reads CSARDHRANIQYF. The CDR3 DNA is TGCAGTGCTAGAGATCACAGGGCAAACATTCAGTACTTC.

The chain's CDR3 is CASNHLNRGEQYF. The CDR3 region has the DNA TGTGCCAGCAACCACCTAAACAGGGGCGAGCAGTACTTC. V is TRBV3-1 and J is TRBJ2-7, with 7 positions matching TRBD1. V lost 7 bases, J lost 6 bases, and 9 bases stayed unmatched. The CDR3 spans 13 residues. The germline V gene encodes CDR1 LGHDT and CDR2 YNNKEL (reference sequence).

The rearrangement links TRBV3-1 to TRBJ2-5; D is ambiguous. The V end was cut by 1 base, the J end by 5 bases, with 8 bases between. There are 13 residues in the CDR3. Per germline, CDR1 LGHDT and CDR2 YNNKEL (reference sequence). CDR3: CASSQVLRETQYF. CDR3 sequence (DNA): TGTGCCAGCAGCCAAGTCTTGCGCGAGACCCAGTACTTC.

The sample holds one count of this clonotype. The chain employs TRBV9 and TRBJ2-3, with a weak D call TRBD1 (5 bases). Germline loops: CDR1 SGDLS, CDR2 YYNGEE. CDR3 length: 17 residues. V was clipped by 2 bases and J by 0 bases, with 16 bases between them. The CDR3 DNA reads as TGTGCCAGCAGCGTCTCCCCAAGGGGCACTAGCACAGATACGCAGTATTTT. Encoded protein: CASSVSPRGTSTDTQYF.

The chain uses TRBV5-1 and TRBJ2-1, with 8 bases identical to TRBD1. The length of the CDR3 is 16 residues. Germline loops: CDR1 SGHRS, CDR2 YFSETQ. V shed 7 bases and J 3 bases; nucleotides not matched to a gene: 12. The CDR3 region is CASGQGRPTDYNEQFF. In DNA, the CDR3 is TGCGCCAGCGGACAGGGCCGGCCTACGGACTACAATGAGCAGTTCTTC.